These 29 T cell receptor beta chains originate from one sample sequenced in a study of T cells in Graves' hyperthyroidism and ophthalmopathy (dated by TCRdb to the late 2010s). Library construction relied on multiplex PCR. TCRdb names Illumina HiSeq 2000 as the instrument used. Amplification of TCR beta CDR3 regions was carried out from RNA transcripts. The first round of RT-PCR for the TCR CDR3 was performed with the HTBI primer set and the Qiagen OneStep RT-PCR kit. The public reads were run again by TCRdb, first through fastp at Q25 and then through MiXCR, and only productive beta chains were kept. Here each entry gathers all rows of one CDR3 protein and keeps the most common genes and DNA. Here the sample has about 210,000 distinct CDR3 sequences; 17% occur a single time. The top ten hold 50% of the sample. Sequenced: blood. Receptors originate from a man aged 45 to 65 with Graves' hyperthyroidism.

Only one count was recorded for this clonotype. A read error may be the cause here, since a much bigger clone is one base away. The V and J genes are TRBV7-3 and TRBJ2-1; D is possibly TRBD2 (6 bases). The CDR3 extends over 13 amino acids. Germline V gene data show CDR1 as SGHTA and CDR2 as FQGTGA. V dropped 6 bases and J dropped 9 bases, with 15 bases sitting between them. CDR3 bases: TGTGCCAGCAGTCATACGAGGGAGGCTGAGCAGTTCTTC. This encodes CASSHTREAEQFF.

This clonotype was counted only a few times. CDR3 bases: TGTGCCAGCAGTTTTGGCGGACTAGCGGATTACAATGAGCAGTTCTTC. It yields the protein CASSFGGLADYNEQFF. The chain joins TRBV5-5 to TRBJ2-1; TRBD2 agrees at 10 bases. The CDR3 sequence is 16 residues long. Germline V gene sequence: CDR1 SGHKS, CDR2 YYEKEE (reference sequence). Trimming at V came to 5 bases and at J to 4 bases, leaving 9 bases not matched to a gene.

The rearrangement links TRBV28 to TRBJ1-1, with TRBD1 identical over 12 bases. The germline V gene has CDR1 MDHEN and CDR2 SYDVKM. The V and J ends lost 5 bases and 2 bases, in that order; junction bases with no gene match: 3. This CDR3 comprises 15 residues. The CDR3 coding sequence is TGTGCCAGCAGTCCGGGACAGGGGGCCAACACTGAAGCTTTCTTT. Encoded protein: CASSPGQGANTEAFF.

V and J are TRBV12-3 or TRBV12-4 and TRBJ2-7, with 7 bases that match TRBD1. The J segment lost 3 bases and the V segment lost 3 bases, leaving 2 bases of the junction unmatched. This CDR3 contains 13 residues. DNA for the CDR3: TGTGCCAGCAGTTTCCCAGGGGGCTACGAGCAGTACTTC. It specifies CASSFPGGYEQYF.

V usage is TRBV19 and J usage is TRBJ1-3; 8 bases match TRBD1. CDR3 length equals 14 residues. The germline V gene encodes CDR1 LNHDA and CDR2 SQIVND (reference sequence). With 11 bases clipped from V and 0 bases from J, the junction kept 6 bases outside the gene matches. The CDR3: CAVLQGDSGNTIYF. DNA of the CDR3: TGTGCCGTCCTACAGGGGGACTCTGGAAACACCATATATTTT.

Many counts were recorded for this clonotype. The V gene is TRBV7-2, the J gene TRBJ2-7, with 8 nucleotides matching TRBD2. The ends lost 2 bases at V and 5 bases at J; junction bases unmatched: 8. Looked up from germline, CDR1 is SGHTA and CDR2 is FQGNSA. This CDR3 spans 15 amino acids. DNA for the CDR3: TGTGCCAGCAGCTTACTACGGGAGGGGGGGGACGAGCAGTACTTC. Its translation: CASSLLREGGDEQYF. The full variable domain, rest sourced from reference TRBV7-2 and TRBJ2-7, is GAGVSQSPSNKVTEKGKDVELRCDPISGHTALYWYRQSLGQGLEFLIYFQGNSAPDKSGLPSDRFSAERTGGSVSTLTIQRTQQEDSAVYLCASSLLREGGDEQYFGPGTRLTVT.

This clonotype has just a few counts. The rearrangement uses TRBV11-2 and TRBJ2-1; TRBD2 matches at 7 bases. The CDR3 contains 15 residues. V was clipped by 4 bases and J by 7 bases; unmatched bases: 10. Per germline, CDR1 SGHAT and CDR2 FQNNGV. Here the CDR3 DNA reads TGTGCCAGCAGCTCTGTTCTGGGACTATCGAATGAGCAGTTCTTC. It yields the protein CASSSVLGLSNEQFF.

This clonotype was counted many times. V is TRBV19 and J is TRBJ2-2; 10 bases agree with TRBD2. Per the germline V gene, CDR1 is LNHDA and CDR2 is SQIVND (reference sequence). The CDR3 covers 15 residues. V dropped 10 bases and J dropped 4; count of bases not matched to a gene: 9. CDR3 DNA: TGTGCCACCCAAGCGGGAGGGCGGAGCACCGGGGAGCTGTTTTTT. It yields the protein CATQAGGRSTGELFF.

Points on this clonotype: One end of the junction varies from germline; a read error may be responsible. The chain joins TRBV28 to TRBJ1-4, with 7 bases matching TRBD1. Looked up from germline, CDR1 is MDHEN and CDR2 is SYDVKM. This CDR3 comprises 16 residues. The DNA for the CDR3 is TGTGCCAGCAGTTTCAGCGGGACAGCCTTTAATGAAAAACTGTCTTTT. Its protein product is CASSFSGTAFNEKLSF.

This clonotype was seen more than once but under ten times. This chain uses TRBV6-2 or TRBV6-3 with TRBJ1-5; 7 bases agree with TRBD1. Germline CDR1 is MNHEY and CDR2 is SVGEGT. The V segment lost 5 bases and the J segment 7 bases; nucleotides outside the gene matches: 11. The CDR3 has 15 residues. This chain's CDR3 is CASSQIDRVRQPQHF. CDR3 nucleotides: TGTGCCAGCAGTCAGATAGACAGGGTGCGACAGCCCCAGCATTTT.

This clonotype was counted many times. The chain carries TRBV30 and TRBJ1-2, with 7 bases fitting TRBD1. Trimming at V came to 1 base and at J to 0 bases, leaving 2 bases not matched to a gene. CDR1 and CDR2 from the germline V gene are GTSNPN and SVGIG (reference sequence). This CDR3 is 14 amino acids long. The CDR3 protein is CAWSAGQSNYGYTF. For the CDR3, the DNA is TGTGCCTGGAGTGCGGGACAGTCTAACTATGGCTACACCTTC. Complete variable domain (other parts from reference TRBV30 and TRBJ1-2): SQTIHQWPATLVQPVGSPLSLECTVEGTSNPNLYWYRQAAGRGLQLLFYSVGIGQISSEVPQNLSASRPQDRQFILSSKKLLLSDSGFYLCAWSAGQSNYGYTFGSGTRLTVV.

This clonotype appeared a single time. J is TRBJ2-1 and V is TRBV7-9, with 7 positions matching TRBD2. From germline, CDR1 is SEHNR and CDR2 FQNEAQ (reference sequence). J lost 4 bases, V lost 3 bases, and 9 bases had no gene match. The CDR3 is 16 amino acids. The CDR3 nucleotides read TGTGCCAGCAGCTTGGATTCCGGGACTAATTACAATGAGCAGTTCTTC. Translation: CASSLDSGTNYNEQFF.

This clonotype has only a few counts. The J gene is TRBJ2-7, the V gene TRBV28, with TRBD2 matching 7 bases. This CDR3 spans 17 amino acids. CDR1 MDHEN and CDR2 SYDVKM come from the germline V gene. The CDR3 DNA follows: TGTGTGGTGGGGGGGGACGCGACACCAGCGGGGAGCTACGAGCAGTACTTC. It is translated as CVVGGDATPAGSYEQYF.

The sample holds many counts of this clonotype. The rearrangement links TRBV2 to TRBJ2-7; 7 bases align to TRBD2. V lost 7 bases and J lost 3; bases outside the gene matches: 6. CDR1 is SNHLY, CDR2 FYNNEI, per germline. This CDR3 is 13 amino acids long. CDR3 amino acids: CASMGGGNYEQYF. The CDR3 DNA reads as TGTGCCAGCATGGGGGGAGGGAACTACGAGCAGTACTTC.

This clonotype was seen many times. The chain employs TRBV28 and TRBJ2-1; D is unclear. The germline gives CDR1 MDHEN, CDR2 SYDVKM. The V gene lost 6 bases and the J gene lost 8 bases, with 17 bases spanning the gap. The CDR3 covers 14 residues. This chain's CDR3 is CASSLDPPRYEQFF. CDR3 nucleotide sequence: TGTGCCAGCAGCCTGGACCCGCCCAGGTATGAGCAGTTCTTC.

This clonotype was picked up a small number of times. The CDR3 here is CASSSGPFSGRGYTF. The CDR3 nucleotides are TGTGCCAGCAGCTCAGGACCTTTCTCGGGGAGAGGCTACACCTTC. This chain uses TRBV7-2 with TRBJ1-2; D call uncertain. The CDR3 runs 15 residues. Germline lookup yields CDR1 SGHTA and CDR2 FQGNSA. The ends were cut back, 4 bases at V and 8 bases at J, with 20 bases in the middle.

This clonotype was observed at least ten times. V gene TRBV7-8 combines with J gene TRBJ1-5; unclear D gene. The V end lost 1 base, the J end lost 0 bases, and 16 bases lay between the germline ends. The CDR3 sequence is 18 residues long. Germline V lookup: CDR1 SGHVS, CDR2 FQNEAQ. The CDR3 spells CASSLGRGGFFSNQPQHF. Here the CDR3 DNA reads TGTGCCAGCAGCTTAGGTCGTGGAGGATTTTTTAGCAATCAGCCCCAGCATTTT. Combining the CDR3 with reference TRBV7-8 and TRBJ1-5 gives the whole variable domain GAGVSQSPRYKVAKRGQDVALRCDPISGHVSLFWYQQALGQGPEFLTYFQNEAQLDKSGLPSDRFFAERPEGSVSTLKIQRTQQEDSAVYLCASSLGRGGFFSNQPQHFGDGTRLSIL.

This clonotype appeared many times. The rearrangement uses TRBV2 and TRBJ2-7; D is unresolved. The CDR3 totals 16 residues. Trimming stripped 0 bases from V and 2 bases from J, with 14 bases between. Germline V CDR1 and CDR2: SNHLY, FYNNEI. CDR3: CASSEALSDGPYEQYF. DNA for the CDR3: TGTGCCAGCAGTGAAGCGCTTAGTGACGGCCCCTACGAGCAGTACTTC.

The rearrangement joins TRBV6-1 to TRBJ2-1, with 11 nucleotides matching TRBD2. The CDR3 consists of 20 residues. With V trimmed by 7 bases and J by 0 bases, 17 bases remained unmatched. Germline assignment: CDR1 MNHNS and CDR2 SASEGT. The CDR3 sequence: CASTRSAGLAVGSSYNEQFF. The CDR3, as DNA: TGTGCCAGCACCAGATCCGCGGGACTAGCGGTTGGGAGCTCCTACAATGAGCAGTTCTTC.

This clonotype was found a few times. The genes are TRBV5-1 and TRBJ2-3; TRBD2 agrees at 9 bases. The CDR3 totals 18 residues. Looked up from germline, CDR1 is SGHRS and CDR2 is YFSETQ. V shed 0 bases, J shed 5 bases, and the junction held 13 bases outside the gene matches. The CDR3 loop is CASSLAASAGGPIDTQYF. CDR3 coding DNA: TGCGCCAGCAGCTTGGCGGCGTCGGCGGGAGGGCCGATAGATACGCAGTATTTT.

Many counts were recorded for this clonotype. The rearrangement links TRBV18 to TRBJ2-5, with no clear D. The germline V and J ends were trimmed by 3 bases and 2 bases, with 7 bases remaining between them. The CDR3 is 13 amino acids. Germline lookup yields CDR1 KGHSH and CDR2 LQKENI. CDR3 amino acids: CASSPNPQETQYF. CDR3 DNA: TGTGCCAGCTCACCGAACCCTCAAGAGACCCAGTACTTC.

A note on this clonotype: This may arise from a read error, as a much more abundant clone is one base away. The chain recombines TRBV29-1 with TRBJ2-3; 8 bases fit TRBD1. The CDR3 is 13 amino acids. CDR1 and CDR2 from the germline V gene are SQVTM and ANQGSEA. In DNA, the CDR3 is TGCAGCGTTGAAAGCAGGGGGCGAGATACGCGGTATTTT. Translating gives CSVESRGRDTRYF.

The rearrangement links TRBV12-5 to TRBJ1-3; D might be TRBD1 (6 bases). This CDR3 has 20 amino acids. The germline CDR1 and CDR2 sequences are LGHNT and FRNRAP. V lost 0 bases to trimming and J lost 0 bases, with 21 bases between them. The DNA of the CDR3 is TGTGCTAGTGGTTTGGTAGTATTAGGGAACAGGGCCTCCTCTGGAAACACCATATATTTT. This sequence encodes CASGLVVLGNRASSGNTIYF.

The rearrangement links TRBV29-1 to TRBJ2-2, with 14 bases identical to TRBD2. Unmatched junction bases numbered 7, after V lost 6 bases and J lost 4 bases. CDR3 size: 16 residues. Germline lookup yields CDR1 SQVTM and CDR2 ANQGSEA. The CDR3 is CSVRGLAGEVTGELFF. The CDR3, as DNA: TGCAGCGTCCGGGGACTAGCGGGAGAAGTCACCGGGGAGCTGTTTTTT.

Turning to this clonotype: The germline gene is not matched at one end of the junction; a read error may be the cause. The genes are TRBV3-1 and TRBJ2-3, with D perhaps TRBD1 (6 bases). Germline V gene lookup returns CDR1 LGHDT and CDR2 YNNKEL (reference sequence). This CDR3 has 13 residues. CDR3 DNA: TGTGCCAGCAGCCAAGAGGGGGCAGATACGCGGTATTTT. Amino acids: CASSQEGADTRYF.

This clonotype has a count of ten or more. The rearrangement joins TRBV12-3 or TRBV12-4 to TRBJ2-7, with TRBD2 as a possible D gene (6 bases). This CDR3 contains 16 residues. V lost 5 bases, J lost 0 bases, and 17 bases lay in between. CDR3 in amino acids: CASSPGTRSGSYEQYF. CDR3 coding DNA: TGTGCCAGCAGTCCCGGGACCCGTAGCGGCTCCTACGAGCAGTACTTC.

This clonotype came up many times. This CDR3 is CAWSVRVEAFF. The CDR3, as DNA: TGTGCCTGGAGTGTGCGGGTTGAAGCTTTCTTT. The rearrangement links TRBV30 to TRBJ1-1; no reliable D call. There are 11 residues in the CDR3. The V and J ends lost 0 bases and 7 bases respectively, with 6 bases between them. Germline V lookup: CDR1 GTSNPN, CDR2 SVGIG (reference sequence).

This clonotype was picked up a small number of times. The genes are TRBV24-1 and TRBJ2-2; weak D call: TRBD2 (6 bases). The germline V gene encodes CDR1 KGHDR and CDR2 SFDVKD. The CDR3 extends over 13 amino acids. Trimming pared 4 bases from V and 7 bases from J, leaving 9 bases between. The CDR3: CATSDPRGGELFF. The CDR3 DNA is TGTGCCACCAGTGACCCGCGGGGCGGGGAGCTGTTTTTT.

Ten or more counts support this clonotype. This sequence joins TRBV5-1 and TRBJ1-2, with D maybe TRBD1 (6 bases). CDR1 and CDR2 (germline): SGHRS, YFSETQ. The CDR3 totals 14 residues. Trimming cost V 4 bases and J 6 bases, with 16 bases left between them. DNA of the CDR3: TGCGCCAGCAGCACGGGGACATCCTCTCATGGCTACACCTTC. As protein: CASSTGTSSHGYTF.